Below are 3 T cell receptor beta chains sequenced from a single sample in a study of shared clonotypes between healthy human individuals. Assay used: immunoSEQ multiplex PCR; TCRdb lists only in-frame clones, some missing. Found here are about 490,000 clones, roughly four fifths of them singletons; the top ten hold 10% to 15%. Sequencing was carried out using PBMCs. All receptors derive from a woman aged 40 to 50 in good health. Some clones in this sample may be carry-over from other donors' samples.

CDR3 nucleotides: TGCGCCAGCAGCTTGGATGGCAGAACCTCAGATACGCAGTATTTT. Encoded protein: CASSLDGRTSDTQYF. This rearrangement joins TRBV5-1 to TRBJ2-3, with unresolved D. Germline CDR1 is SGHRS and CDR2 is YFSETQ. Trimming stripped 0 bases from V and 4 bases from J, with 12 bases between. The CDR3 sequence is 15 residues long.

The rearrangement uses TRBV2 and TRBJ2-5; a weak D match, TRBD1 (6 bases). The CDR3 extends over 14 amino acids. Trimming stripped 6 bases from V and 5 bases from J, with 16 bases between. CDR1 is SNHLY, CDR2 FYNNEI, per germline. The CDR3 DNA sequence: TGTGCCAGCAGCCAGGGACAAAACGGGGAGACCCAGTACTTC. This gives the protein CASSQGQNGETQYF.

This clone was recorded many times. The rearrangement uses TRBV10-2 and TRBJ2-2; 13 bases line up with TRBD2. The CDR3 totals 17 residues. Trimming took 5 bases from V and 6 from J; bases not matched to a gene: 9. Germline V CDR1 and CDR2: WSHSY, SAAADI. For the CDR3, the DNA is TGCGCCAGCAGTTTCAGGGGGGGACTAGCGGGATCCGGGGAGCTGTTTTTT. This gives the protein CASSFRGGLAGSGELFF.